A selection of T cell receptor beta chains follows, all from one sample in a study of T cell changes during pregnancy in multiple sclerosis. Method: immunoSEQ multiplex PCR; TCRdb's copy keeps in-frame clones and lacks some. The sample lists 20,000 to 30,000 clones, roughly nine tenths seen once, with 9.4% in the top ten. The sequencing here drew on CD8+ T cells from peripheral blood mononuclear cells, taken in the third trimester of pregnancy. The origin of the receptors is a female donor in good health, enrolled as a control in a pregnancy study. The CDR3 runs from the conserved cysteine through the conserved F or W. A D gene is named only where the DNA matches it firmly. Size values are once, few and many counts, or a class for expanded clones, and some rows have none.

cdr3_length	v_call	clone_size	d_call	j_call	cdr3_nt	cdr3_aa
15	TRBV11-1	.	TRBD2	TRBJ2-1	TGTGCCAGCAGCCTCTGGGTTAGCGGGGGGTCTGAGCAGTTCTTC	CASSLWVSGGSEQFF
13	TRBV5-6	few	TRBD1	TRBJ2-7	TGTGCCAGCAGCTTGGAGGGACAGGGGGCAGTGCACTTC	CASSLEGQGAVHF
12	TRBV19	.	.	TRBJ2-1	TGTGCCAGTAGCCTAACCCCCGGTGAGCAGTTCTTC	CASSLTPGEQFF
15	TRBV29-1	.	.	TRBJ2-7	TGCAGCGTTGAAGACAGGGGGGCCCCCGCCTACGAGCAGTACTTC	CSVEDRGAPAYEQYF
13	TRBV19	.	TRBD1	TRBJ2-7	TGTGCCAGTAGCGCGACAGGGGGGAACGAGCAGTACTTC	CASSATGGNEQYF
13	TRBV15	once	.	TRBJ1-1	TGTGCCACCAGTATGGGGGCGAACACTGAAGCTTTCTTT	CATSMGANTEAFF
15	TRBV6-6	.	TRBD1	TRBJ1-1	TGTGCCAACAGGGGTTCTTGGACACCGAACACTGAAGCTTTCTTT	CANRGSWTPNTEAFF
15	TRBV18	.	TRBD2	TRBJ2-1	TGTGCCAGCTCACCGAGCGGGGGGCCGTACAATGAGCAGTTCTTC	CASSPSGGPYNEQFF
15	TRBV7-9	few	TRBD2	TRBJ2-3	TGTGCCAGCAGTCCCAACCGGGGGGTCACAGATACGCAGTATTTT	CASSPNRGVTDTQYF
15	TRBV7-8	.	.	TRBJ2-7	TGTGCCAGCAGCTTAGCGGAACTAGCAGGCATCGAGCAGTACTTC	CASSLAELAGIEQYF
15	TRBV12-5	.	TRBD1	TRBJ1-2	TGTGCTAGTGTAAACTCCGACAGGGTCTGGAGTGGCTACACCTTC	CASVNSDRVWSGYTF
14	TRBV7-9	.	.	TRBJ2-5	TGTGCCAGCAGCTTTCCGGGTTTCCAAGAGACCCAGTACTTC	CASSFPGFQETQYF
18	TRBV5-1	.	TRBD2	TRBJ2-5	TGCGCCAGCAGCTTGGCCGGGGGACGGGGGGATATCCGGGAGACCCAGTACTTC	CASSLAGGRGDIRETQYF
14	TRBV6-4	few	.	TRBJ2-1	TGTGCCAGCAGTGACTCGGGGGAGGACAATGAGCAGTTCTTC	CASSDSGEDNEQFF
17	TRBV11-1	once	TRBD2	TRBJ2-7	TGTGCCAGCAGCTTAGTGAGCGGGGGGACCCCTCCCTACGAGCAGTACTTC	CASSLVSGGTPPYEQYF
15	TRBV27	.	TRBD1	TRBJ2-7	TGTGCCAGCAGTTTAGGAAAGGACAGGCCCTACGAGCAGTACTTC	CASSLGKDRPYEQYF
12	TRBV18	.	TRBD1	TRBJ2-1	TGTGCCAGCTCAATCCGACAGGGGTTCAAGTTCTTC	CASSIRQGFKFF
13	TRBV19	.	.	TRBJ2-7	TGTGCCAGTGGACCGGGACATTTCTACGAGCAGTACTTC	CASGPGHFYEQYF
15	TRBV5-1	.	TRBD2	TRBJ2-5	TGCGCCAGCAGCTCCGGACTAGCGGGAGGGGAGACCCAGTACTTC	CASSSGLAGGETQYF
16	TRBV9	few	TRBD1	TRBJ1-2	TGTGCCAGCAGCGGTATGTCCGGGACAGGGTTCGATGGCTACACCTTC	CASSGMSGTGFDGYTF
14	TRBV28	once	.	TRBJ2-2	TGTGCCAGCAGTTTTGGACTCTCCACCGGGGAGCTGTTTTTT	CASSFGLSTGELFF
16	TRBV4-2	medium-sized	TRBD1	TRBJ2-7	TGTGCCAGCAGCCAAGATGCAGGGACAGGGTCTAACGAGCAGTACTTC	CASSQDAGTGSNEQYF
12	TRBV29-1	.	.	TRBJ1-2	TGCAGCGCAGCAGAGGGGGGGTCGGGGTACACCTTC	CSAAEGGSGYTF
15	TRBV7-9	once	.	TRBJ1-1	TGTGCCAGCAGCTTATCAGGGGCCTTGGACACTGAAGCTTTCTTT	CASSLSGALDTEAFF
15	TRBV27	.	.	TRBJ1-1	TGTGCCAGCAGTTTCGGGGGACGGGAAAACACTGAAGCTTTCTTT	CASSFGGRENTEAFF
14	TRBV10-2	.	TRBD1	TRBJ1-2	TGCGCCAGCGGGGCCAGACAGGGGATGCCCGGCTACACCTTC	CASGARQGMPGYTF
14	TRBV19	.	TRBD1	TRBJ1-2	TGTGCCAGTAGTATCGGGACAGGGTTATTAAGCTACACCTTC	CASSIGTGLLSYTF
12	TRBV5-8	once	.	TRBJ1-5	TGTGCCAGCAGCCTCAGGTATCAGCCCCAGCATTTT	CASSLRYQPQHF
15	TRBV5-6	.	TRBD1	TRBJ2-1	TGTGCCAGCAGCTTCGGACAGGGGGCGCAGAATGAGCAGTTCTTC	CASSFGQGAQNEQFF
14	TRBV28	few	TRBD1	TRBJ1-5	TGTGCCAGCAGTCTGGGACAGCTCAATCAGCCCCAGCATTTT	CASSLGQLNQPQHF
16	TRBV7-8	.	.	TRBJ1-1	TGTGCCAGCAGCCTTTGGGAGGTCGGGGGTGACACTGAAGCTTTCTTT	CASSLWEVGGDTEAFF
16	TRBV27	.	TRBD1	TRBJ1-5	TGTGCCAGCAGCAGAAAGGCAGGGGGTAACTATCAGCCCCAGCATTTT	CASSRKAGGNYQPQHF
15	TRBV6-1	large	.	TRBJ2-7	TGTGCCAGCAGTGGGTCCTACGACGGGGCCTACGAGCAGTACTTC	CASSGSYDGAYEQYF
15	TRBV6-5	.	.	TRBJ2-5	TGTGCCAGCAGACGACTTACAGGGAGCGGAGAGACCCAGTACTTC	CASRRLTGSGETQYF
19	TRBV5-1	once	TRBD2	TRBJ2-1	TGCGCCAGCAGCTTGGAAGGACTAGCGGGAGGGGGGGCCTACAATGAGCAGTTCTTC	CASSLEGLAGGGAYNEQFF
15	TRBV27	.	.	TRBJ1-1	TGTGCCAGCGCCCAAGTTAGGGGTTCGTGGACTGAAGCTTTCTTT	CASAQVRGSWTEAFF
16	TRBV7-6	.	TRBD1	TRBJ1-1	TGTGCCAGCAGCTCGCAGATAAACAGGGGGCACACTGAAGCTTTCTTT	CASSSQINRGHTEAFF
14	TRBV30	.	.	TRBJ1-1	TGTGCCTGGAGAAACCGGGACAAGAACACTGAAGCTTTCTTT	CAWRNRDKNTEAFF
13	TRBV7-6	once	.	TRBJ2-1	TGTGCCAGCAGCTGGGGGCTAGACAATGAGCAGTTCTTC	CASSWGLDNEQFF
13	TRBV15	.	.	TRBJ2-3	TGTGCCACCGCCCCCGGGTCATTTGATACGCAGTATTTT	CATAPGSFDTQYF
15	TRBV6-5	.	.	TRBJ2-7	TGTGCCAGCAGTTACTCCCGGATCGCACTACACGAGCAGTACTTC	CASSYSRIALHEQYF
14	TRBV5-1	.	.	TRBJ2-1	TGCGCCAGCAGCCCGGAAAAATGGACTTCTGAGCAGTTCTTC	CASSPEKWTSEQFF